Included here is one T cell receptor (beta chain) sequence, with context. Antigen: not known. V shed 3 bases, J shed 0 bases, and the junction held 2 bases outside the gene matches. The CDR3 loop spans 14 amino acids. The germline gives CDR1 SGDLS, CDR2 YYNGEE. Since all of the isolated RNA was reverse transcribed, expressed TCRB transcripts were what got sequenced. Generated by immunoSEQ multiplex PCR, the TCRdb table keeps only in-frame clones and is missing some. The table shows over 500,000 clones, with about 16% occurring only once. This entry belongs to a study of beta chain features in type 1 diabetes. General study points: The naive, central memory and Treg TCRB repertoires of patients appeared to be more similar to one another than those of healthy donors.

This chain joins TRBV9 and TRBJ1-1, with 7 bases identical to TRBD1. The source is a young man in good health. Sequenced: naive CD4+ T cells from blood. This CDR3 is CASSAGQVNTEAFF. CDR3 bases: TGTGCCAGCAGCGCCGGACAGGTGAACACTGAAGCTTTCTTT.